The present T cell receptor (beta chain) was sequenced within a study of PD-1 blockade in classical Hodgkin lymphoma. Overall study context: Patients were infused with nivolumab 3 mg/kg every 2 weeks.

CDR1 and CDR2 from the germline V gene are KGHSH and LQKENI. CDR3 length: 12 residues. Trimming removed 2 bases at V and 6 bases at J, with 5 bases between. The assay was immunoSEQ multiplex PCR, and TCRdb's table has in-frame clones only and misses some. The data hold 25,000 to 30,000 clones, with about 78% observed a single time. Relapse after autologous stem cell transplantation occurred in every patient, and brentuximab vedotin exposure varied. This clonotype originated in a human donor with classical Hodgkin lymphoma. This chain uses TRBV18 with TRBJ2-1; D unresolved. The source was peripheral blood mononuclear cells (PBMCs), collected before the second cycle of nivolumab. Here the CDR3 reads CASSPILNEQFF. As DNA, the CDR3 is TGTGCCAGCTCACCAATACTCAATGAGCAGTTCTTC.